These 7 T cell receptor beta chains were sequenced from one sample in a study of blood T cell repertoires in COVID-19. Assay used: immunoSEQ multiplex PCR; TCRdb lists only in-frame clones, some missing. Among some 30,000 clones listed, approximately 88% were seen once. The sample comprised peripheral blood. These receptors originate from a man aged 70-80 years with active COVID-19.

The CDR3 sequence is CASRKQNTGELFF. CDR3 bases: TGCGCCAGCAGAAAGCAGAACACCGGGGAGCTGTTTTTT. V gene TRBV10-2 combines with J gene TRBJ2-2; D is uncertain. V was cut by 6 bases and J by 1 base, with 6 bases left in between. The length of the CDR3 is 13 residues. Germline V gene sequence: CDR1 WSHSY, CDR2 SAAADI.

The chain is built from TRBV2 and TRBJ1-3; D gene ambiguous. Per the germline V gene, CDR1 is SNHLY and CDR2 is FYNNEI. Between the trimmed V and J ends, which lost 7 bases and 2 bases, there was a span of 9 bases. This CDR3 spans 13 amino acids. CDR3 in amino acids: CASNLPAGNTIYF. CDR3 nucleotides: TGTGCCAGCAACCTCCCGGCTGGAAACACCATATATTTT.

This clone has just one count. In DNA form, the CDR3 reads TGTGCCAGCAGCCAAGGGCGGGTCAATGAGCAGTTCTTC. It specifies CASSQGRVNEQFF. The rearrangement joins TRBV14 to TRBJ2-1, with D maybe TRBD2 (5 bases). Trimming took 1 base from V and 6 from J, leaving 7 bases between them. Per the germline V gene, CDR1 is SGHDN and CDR2 is FVKESK. The CDR3 runs 13 residues.

This chain connects TRBV5-4 to TRBJ2-3; 11 nucleotides line up with TRBD2. Germline CDR1 reads SGHNT; CDR2 reads YYREEE (reference sequence). V was pared by 10 bases and J by 5 bases, with 9 bases of the junction left unmatched. This CDR3 contains 14 residues. CDR3 bases: TGTGCCGCTTATAGCGGGAGGGCGGTAGATACGCAGTATTTT. It translates to CAAYSGRAVDTQYF.

V gene TRBV19 combines with J gene TRBJ1-1; 7 nucleotides align to TRBD1. This CDR3 is built from 13 residues. With V trimmed by 5 bases and J by 6 bases, 6 bases remained unmatched. Looked up from germline, CDR1 is LNHDA and CDR2 is SQIVND (reference sequence). CDR3 loop: CASSATGTAEAFF. CDR3 bases: TGTGCCAGTAGTGCTACAGGGACAGCTGAAGCTTTCTTT.

CDR3 in DNA: TGTGCCAGCAGCCCCGGGACAGACCACAATCAGCCCCAGCATTTT. Its protein product is CASSPGTDHNQPQHF. The chain links TRBV7-9 to TRBJ1-5; 7 nucleotides line up with TRBD1. The CDR3 spans 15 residues. Losses at the gene ends were 5 bases for V and 3 bases for J; bases not matched to a gene: 7. The germline V gene has CDR1 SEHNR and CDR2 FQNEAQ (reference sequence).

The count of this clone is one. V is TRBV24-1 and J is TRBJ1-4; TRBD1 matches 7 bases. Looked up from germline, CDR1 is KGHDR and CDR2 is SFDVKD. Trimming took 3 bases from V and 6 from J; bases not matched to a gene: 6. The CDR3 loop spans 15 amino acids. The CDR3 protein is CATSDPGTADEKLFF. The CDR3 nucleotides are TGTGCCACCAGTGATCCCGGGACAGCTGATGAAAAACTGTTTTTT.